Listed here is a single T cell receptor (beta chain). Germline loops: CDR1 MNHNY, CDR2 SVGAGI (reference sequence). CDR3 size: 12 residues. TCRdb's table, derived via immunoSEQ multiplex PCR, lists solely in-frame clones and lacks some. The table records tens of thousands of clones, about 91% of them present only once. This record belongs to a study of T cells after somatic rescue of genetic block. This TCR came from a man in his forties. J is TRBJ2-5 and V is TRBV6-6; 9 nucleotides agree with TRBD1. TRBJ2-7 matches the DNA end more closely, so the J call is doubtful. The sample was peripheral blood mononuclear cells (PBMCs). The CDR3 DNA reads as TGTGCCATCGACAGGGGGGGGTACGAGCAGTACTTC. Its translation: CAIDRGGYEQYF.